The T cell receptor beta chain under discussion was sequenced for a study of Ad26.COV2.S vaccination and SARS-CoV-2 variants. Study-level points and caveats: Vaccinees showed greater spike-specific TCR breadth than placebo recipients. Analyses that measured TCR breadth and depth may have underestimated total T cell responses.

Treatment meaning: roughly 18 received Ad26.COV2.S at low or high dose, single or two shots; roughly five received placebo; per-sample allocation not given. Sample collection was performed on day 63 after the first vaccine or placebo injection. In Boston, the donor was an adult between 18-55 years of age. Ad26.COV2.S expressed prefusion-stabilized spike from the original Wuhan strain. A remark on this clone: The antigen is not known.

CDR3 length: 14 residues. Trimming removed 1 base from V and 1 base from J, with 5 bases in between. Germline lookup yields CDR1 GTSNPN and CDR2 SVGIG (reference sequence). The assay was immunoSEQ multiplex PCR, and TCRdb's table has in-frame clones only and misses some. The data contain some 250,000 clones, roughly 90% of them singletons. The sequence came from a person between 18 and 65 years old who received the Ad26.COV2.S COVID-19 vaccine or a placebo. The sequences come from peripheral blood, collected in a trial of Ad26.COV2.S vaccine versus placebo. The chain employs TRBV30 and TRBJ2-6; D gene uncertain. The CDR3 loop is CAWSGVSGANVLTF. The CDR3 DNA reads TGTGCCTGGAGTGGGGTTTCTGGGGCCAACGTCCTGACTTTC. The whole variable domain, filled in from reference TRBV30 and TRBJ2-6, reads SQTIHQWPATLVQPVGSPLSLECTVEGTSNPNLYWYRQAAGRGLQLLFYSVGIGQISSEVPQNLSASRPQDRQFILSSKKLLLSDSGFYLCAWSGVSGANVLTFGAGSRLTVL.